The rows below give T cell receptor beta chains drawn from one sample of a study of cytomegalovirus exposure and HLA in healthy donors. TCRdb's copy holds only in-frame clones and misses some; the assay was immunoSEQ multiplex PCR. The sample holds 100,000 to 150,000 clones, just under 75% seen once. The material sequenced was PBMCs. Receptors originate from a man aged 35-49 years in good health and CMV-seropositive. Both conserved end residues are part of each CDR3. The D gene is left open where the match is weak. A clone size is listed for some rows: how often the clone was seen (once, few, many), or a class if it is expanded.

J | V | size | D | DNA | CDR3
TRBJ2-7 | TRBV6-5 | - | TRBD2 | TGTGCCAGCGGCGGGAGAAGGAACGAGCAGTACTTC | CASGGRRNEQYF
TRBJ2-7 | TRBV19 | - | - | TGTGCCAGTAGGCGCAGCTCCGGGACAACCGGACTCGAGCAGTACTTC | CASRRSSGTTGLEQYF
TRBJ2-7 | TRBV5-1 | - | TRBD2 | TGCGCCAGCAGCTTGGGGGAGGGTTCGGGGAACTACGAGCAGTACTTC | CASSLGEGSGNYEQYF
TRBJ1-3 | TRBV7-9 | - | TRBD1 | TGTGCCAGCAGCTCAGACAGGGTCTCGGGAAACACCATATATTTT | CASSSDRVSGNTIYF
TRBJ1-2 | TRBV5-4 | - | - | TGTGCCAGCAGCTTGGGGGGAGGCGATCCTAACTATGGCTACACCTTC | CASSLGGGDPNYGYTF
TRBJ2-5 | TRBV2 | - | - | TGTGCCAGCATGCTCGGCACAGGCACCCAAGAGACCCAGTACTTC | CASMLGTGTQETQYF
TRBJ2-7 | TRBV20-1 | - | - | TGCAGTGTGGGCCCCTCCTACGAGCAGTACTTC | CSVGPSYEQYF
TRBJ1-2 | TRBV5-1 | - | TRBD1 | TGCGCCAGCAGCAACTTAAATGGGGACAGTAACTATGGCTACACCTTC | CASSNLNGDSNYGYTF
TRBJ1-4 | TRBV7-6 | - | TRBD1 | TGTGCCAGCAGCATAGAGGGGACAGTTCAAAAACTGTTTTTT | CASSIEGTVQKLFF
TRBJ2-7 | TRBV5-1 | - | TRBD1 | TGCGCCAGCAGCTTAGGCGGGACAGGGGCCGAGCAGTACTTC | CASSLGGTGAEQYF
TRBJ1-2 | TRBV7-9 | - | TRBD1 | TGTGCCAGCAGCGGGGACAGGGGAACCTATGGCTACACCTTC | CASSGDRGTYGYTF
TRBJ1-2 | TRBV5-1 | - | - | TGCGCCAGCAGCTTCGACAGCCGGAGCTATGGCTACACCTTC | CASSFDSRSYGYTF
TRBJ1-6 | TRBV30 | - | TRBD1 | TGTGCCTGGTCGACAGGGCCACGGTCACCCCTCCACTTT | CAWSTGPRSPLHF
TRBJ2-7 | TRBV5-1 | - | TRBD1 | TGCGCCAGCCAGGGGGCCACCTACGAGCAGTACTTC | CASQGATYEQYF
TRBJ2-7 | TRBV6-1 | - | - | TGTGCCAGCAGTAGATTAGACAGCAGCAGGGACGAGCAGTACTTC | CASSRLDSSRDEQYF
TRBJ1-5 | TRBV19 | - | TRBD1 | TGTGCCAGTAGTATAAGGACAGGGAATCAGCCCCAGCATTTT | CASSIRTGNQPQHF
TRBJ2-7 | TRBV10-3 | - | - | TGTGCCATCAGTGAGTCAGCCGTCTACGAGCAGTACTTC | CAISESAVYEQYF
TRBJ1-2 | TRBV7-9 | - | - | TGTTCCAGCAGCCCAATGGGCAGGGTGGAGAACTATGGCTACACCTTC | CSSSPMGRVENYGYTF
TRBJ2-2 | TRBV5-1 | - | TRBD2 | TGCGCCAGCAGCTGGGGACTAGCGGACACCGGGGAGCTGTTTTTT | CASSWGLADTGELFF
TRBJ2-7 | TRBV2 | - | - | TGTGCCAGCGGGGGGAGGGCGGGGGCCTCCGAGCAGTACTTC | CASGGRAGASEQYF
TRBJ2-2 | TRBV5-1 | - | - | TGCGCCAGCAGCCCATGGAAGGGGACGAACACCGGGGAGCTGTTTTTT | CASSPWKGTNTGELFF
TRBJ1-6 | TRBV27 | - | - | TGTGCCAGCAGTTTTTGGGCTTCACCCCTCCACTTT | CASSFWASPLHF
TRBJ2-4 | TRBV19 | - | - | TGTGCCAGTACGCTATCCCAGGGCTCGGGAGCCAAAAACATTCAGTACTTC | CASTLSQGSGAKNIQYF
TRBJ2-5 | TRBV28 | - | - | TGTGCCAGCAGCCGTGGGACTGGGAAAGGAGAGACCCAGTACTTC | CASSRGTGKGETQYF
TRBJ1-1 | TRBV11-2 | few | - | TGTGCCAGCAGCCGCTGGAGCCAAGCTTTCTTT | CASSRWSQAFF
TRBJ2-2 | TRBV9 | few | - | TGTGCCAGCAGCGTAGGTGACACCACCGGGGAGCTGTTTTTT | CASSVGDTTGELFF
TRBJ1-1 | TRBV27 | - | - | TGTGCCAGCAGTCCAAGGCGGATTAACGCTGAAGCTTTCTTT | CASSPRRINAEAFF
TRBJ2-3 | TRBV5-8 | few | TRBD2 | TGTGCCAGCAGCTTGGGGTCTAGCGGGAGAGAGAGCACAGATACGCAGTATTTT | CASSLGSSGRESTDTQYF
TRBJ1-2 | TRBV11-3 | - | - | TGTGCCAGCAGCTTAGCTTTCGGGATAGCTAACTATGGCTACACCTTC | CASSLAFGIANYGYTF
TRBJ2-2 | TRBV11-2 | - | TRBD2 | TGTGCCAGCAGCTCCGGGACTAGCGGGACCCTGAACACCGGGGAGCTGTTTTTT | CASSSGTSGTLNTGELFF
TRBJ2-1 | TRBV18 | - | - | TGTGCCAGCTCACCGGAAAGGAGAAATGAGCAGTTCTTC | CASSPERRNEQFF
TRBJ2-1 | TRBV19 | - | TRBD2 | TGTGCCACCCAGCGGAGAGCCCTGACTAGCGGCAATGAGCAGTTCTTC | CATQRRALTSGNEQFF
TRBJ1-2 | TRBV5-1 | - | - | TGCGCCAGCAGCAGGGGGATTACCGGGCCTGATAAGGGGAACTATGGCTACACCTTC | CASSRGITGPDKGNYGYTF
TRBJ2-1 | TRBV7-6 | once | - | TGTGCCAGCAGCCGAGACTACCCAAACAATGAGCAGTTCTTC | CASSRDYPNNEQFF
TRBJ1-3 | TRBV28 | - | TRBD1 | TGTGCCAGCAGTTTTGGGACAGGGGTTTACGACTCTGGAAACACCATATATTTT | CASSFGTGVYDSGNTIYF
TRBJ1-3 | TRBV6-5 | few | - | TGTGCCAGCAGCGATGGACAAAGCTCTGGAAACACCATATATTTT | CASSDGQSSGNTIYF
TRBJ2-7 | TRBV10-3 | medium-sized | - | TGTGCCATCAGTGAAAGGGCAGGGGCTTTCTACGAGCAGTACTTC | CAISERAGAFYEQYF
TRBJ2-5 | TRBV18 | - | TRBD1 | TGTGCCAGCTCAACTGGACAGGGAGGAGAGACCCAGTACTTC | CASSTGQGGETQYF
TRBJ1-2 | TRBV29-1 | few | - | TGCAGCGTTGAAGAAGTAACGGATTTAGCCTATGGCTACACCTTC | CSVEEVTDLAYGYTF
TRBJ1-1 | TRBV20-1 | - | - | TGCAGTGCTAGAAAGGGGTCTGAAGCTTTCTTT | CSARKGSEAFF
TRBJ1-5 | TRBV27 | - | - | TGTGCCAGCGGCCTTAATCAGCCCCAGCATTTT | CASGLNQPQHF
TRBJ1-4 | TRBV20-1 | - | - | TGCAGTGCGCGGGACTCAGAAAAACTGTTTTTT | CSARDSEKLFF
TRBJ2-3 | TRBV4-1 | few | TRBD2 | TGCGCCAGCAGCTCGAGCGGGAGGACAGATACGCAGTATTTT | CASSSSGRTDTQYF
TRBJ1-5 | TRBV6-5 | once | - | TGTGCCAGCAGGACAGGAGTGTATAGCAATCAGCCCCAGCATTTT | CASRTGVYSNQPQHF
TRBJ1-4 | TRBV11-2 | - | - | TGTGCCAGCAGCTTCGGGGGGCAGACTAATGAAAAACTGTTTTTT | CASSFGGQTNEKLFF
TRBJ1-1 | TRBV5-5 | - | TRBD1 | TGTGCCAGCAGCTTCAGGGGGATGAACACTGAAGCTTTCTTT | CASSFRGMNTEAFF
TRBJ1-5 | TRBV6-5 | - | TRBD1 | TGTGCCAGCAGTGACAGGGGGAATCAGCCCCAGCATTTT | CASSDRGNQPQHF
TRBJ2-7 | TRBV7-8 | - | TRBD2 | TGTGCCAGCAGCTACGTAGCGGGTCTTGACTACGAGCAGTACTTC | CASSYVAGLDYEQYF
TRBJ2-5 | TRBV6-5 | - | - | TGTGCCAGCAGCTTAACAGGGCCGGAGACCCAGTACTTC | CASSLTGPETQYF
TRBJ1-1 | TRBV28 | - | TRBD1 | TGTGCCAGCAGTTCACCGACAGGGAGTACTGAAGCTTTCTTT | CASSSPTGSTEAFF
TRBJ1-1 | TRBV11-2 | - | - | TGTGCCAGCAGCTTTGTATCAGGAAACACTGAAGCTTTCTTT | CASSFVSGNTEAFF